This T cell receptor (beta chain) was captured in a study of CD8+ T cells in alopecia areata. Overall study context: Scoring of treated patients' severity used the percentage of affected scalp area.

The CDR3 totals 16 residues. Germline loops: CDR1 LGHNA, CDR2 YSLEER. Deletions cut 0 bases from V and 2 bases from J, with 12 bases between. The treatment was: oral pan-JAK inhibitor, 5-10 mg twice daily. Findings of the study overall: For lesional scalp, especially alopecia totalis/universalis, clonality was higher than in normal scalp.

The authors extracted RNA and reverse transcribed it into cDNA as the sequencing template. TCRdb's table, derived via immunoSEQ multiplex PCR, lists solely in-frame clones and lacks some. Of 100,000 to 150,000 clones listed, 61% are singletons. In its sample, this clone was seen a few times. Its antigen is currently unknown. The sample in question was CD4+ T cells sorted from blood, obtained at week 4, from a patient treated with tofacitinib. The rearrangement joins TRBV4-3 to TRBJ2-3; no firm D call. The TCR sequence derives from a human donor with alopecia areata. DNA of the CDR3: TGCGCCAGCAGCCAAGATAAGTCGCCCCTCACAGATACGCAGTATTTT. It yields the protein CASSQDKSPLTDTQYF.